The TCR beta chain described here comes from a study of cytomegalovirus exposure and HLA in healthy donors. Study-wide results and limits: Rare sequences made up most TCRs, while some public TCRs were found in many donors. 87-base-pair reads could not separate some V segments, including TRBV6-2 and TRBV6-3.

The study ran its PCR with 60 Vbeta and 13 Jbeta primers. The repertoire was sequenced with immunoSEQ multiplex PCR; TCRdb's copy has only in-frame clones and lacks some. Found here are some 140,000 clones, about 80% of them singletons; the top ten hold approximately 1.2%. This clone was recorded a few times. Its antigen is as yet unknown. Germline V gives CDR1 MDHEN, CDR2 SYDVKM. V was clipped by 1 base and J by 4 bases; unmatched bases: 6. The length of the CDR3 is 15 residues. V gene TRBV28 combines with J gene TRBJ1-1, with TRBD1 identical over 7 bases. Sample: PBMCs. The TCR sequence derives from a male donor in good health and CMV-seropositive. The CDR3 DNA sequence: TGTGCCAGCAGTTTATACGGAGCAGGGGGCACTGAAGCTTTCTTT. Translation: CASSLYGAGGTEAFF.